What follows are 32 T cell receptor beta chains derived from one specimen sequenced in a study of early T cells in non-severe SARS-CoV-2 infection (dated by TCRdb to the early 2020s). Library creation used 5' RACE. TCRdb names NextSeq 500 as the instrument used. In-frame beta chains were kept once TCRdb had trimmed the public reads at Q25 with fastp and called clones with MiXCR. Here each entry gathers all rows of one CDR3 protein and keeps the most common genes and DNA. The sample includes 65,000 to 85,000 distinct CDR3 sequences, with 10% observed a single time. The ten largest make up around 16% of the sample. Specimen: whole blood, collected at baseline. The receptors derive from an adult who was a healthcare worker with PCR-confirmed SARS-CoV-2 infection or an uninfected control (not recorded which).

This clonotype came up many times. The CDR3 DNA follows: TGTGCCAGCAGTTTGCGACAGACTAATGAAAAACTGTTTTTT. Translation gives CASSLRQTNEKLFF. This sequence joins TRBV2 and TRBJ1-4, with TRBD1 as a possible D gene (5 bases). V was shortened by 5 bases and J by 2 bases, with 9 bases between the two germline ends. Per germline, CDR1 SNHLY and CDR2 FYNNEI. The CDR3 has 14 residues.

This chain uses TRBV28 with TRBJ1-5, with no clear D. CDR3 size: 12 residues. Trimming took 6 bases from V and 7 from J, leaving 10 bases between them. CDR1 is MDHEN, CDR2 SYDVKM, per germline. The CDR3 region is CASSRDDQPQHF. The CDR3 DNA follows: TGTGCCAGCAGCCGAGACGACCAGCCCCAGCATTTT.

There are a few counts of this clonotype. The genes are TRBV20-1 and TRBJ2-7, with 7 bases fitting TRBD1. Trimming removed 6 bases from V and 2 bases from J; junction bases left unmatched: 13. Germline-derived CDR1 and CDR2 are DFQATT and SNEGSKA (reference sequence). The length of the CDR3 is 15 residues. The CDR3 here is CSALNRAGGTYEQYF. CDR3 coding DNA: TGCAGTGCCTTAAACCGGGCAGGGGGAACCTACGAGCAGTACTTC.

This clonotype was detected a few times. The chain couples TRBV29-1 to TRBJ1-1, with 8 positions matching TRBD1. Losses at the gene ends were 7 bases for V and 4 bases for J; bases not matched to a gene: 8. This CDR3 comprises 13 residues. From germline, CDR1 is SQVTM and CDR2 ANQGSEA. CDR3 bases: TGCAGCGCTGCAGGGGGCGAGGTCACTGAAGCTTTCTTT. Its protein product is CSAAGGEVTEAFF.

This sequence joins TRBV7-3 and TRBJ1-5, with a possible D match to TRBD1 (6 bases). CDR3 size: 15 residues. CDR1 is SGHTA and CDR2 is FQGTGA in the germline V gene. The V gene lost 0 bases and the J gene lost 0 bases, with 6 bases spanning the gap. CDR3 loop: CASSLTGGSNQPQHF. The CDR3 DNA is TGTGCCAGCAGCTTAACAGGGGGTAGCAATCAGCCCCAGCATTTT.

The V gene is TRBV4-1, the J gene TRBJ2-2, with D perhaps TRBD1 (5 bases). Germline V gene data show CDR1 as MGHRA and CDR2 as YSYEKL. The CDR3 runs to 16 residues. V dropped 4 bases and J dropped 1 base, with 13 bases sitting between them. DNA for the CDR3: TGCGCCAGCAGCCCCGGTCAGGGTATGAACACCGGGGAGCTGTTTTTT. Encoded protein: CASSPGQGMNTGELFF.

The chain joins TRBV12-3 or TRBV12-4 to TRBJ2-2, with a weak D call TRBD1 (5 bases). V was pared by 5 bases and J by 0 bases, with 10 bases between. The CDR3 runs to 15 residues. CDR3 region: CASSPDTSNTGELFF. The CDR3 coding sequence is TGTGCCAGCAGTCCGGACACTTCGAACACCGGGGAGCTGTTTTTT.

This clonotype was picked up many times. Written as DNA, the CDR3 is TGTGCCAGCAGACCGGGACAGGGTAATCCCCTGAACACTGAAGCTTTCTTT. This encodes CASRPGQGNPLNTEAFF. The V and J genes are TRBV6-4 and TRBJ1-1; 9 nucleotides agree with TRBD1. The CDR3 runs to 17 residues. Germline V CDR1 and CDR2: MRHNA, SNTAGT. V lost 6 bases, J lost 0 bases, and 11 bases stayed unmatched.

This clonotype turned up a few times. The junction differs from germline at one of its ends, possibly a read error. The chain carries TRBV7-6 and TRBJ2-3, with D perhaps TRBD1 (6 bases). Germline lookup yields CDR1 SGHVS and CDR2 FNYEAQ. The CDR3 contains 17 residues. The CDR3 here is CASSLASGTPSTDTQYF. CDR3 sequence (DNA): TGTGCCAGCAGCCTAGCTTCCGGGACACCGAGCACAGATACGCAGTATTTT.

This clonotype was recorded at least ten times. J is TRBJ2-1 and V is TRBV7-2; 7 positions agree with TRBD2. The CDR3 spans 16 residues. In germline, CDR1 is SGHTA, CDR2 FQGNSA. The ends lost 3 bases at V and 4 bases at J; junction bases unmatched: 9. The CDR3 bases are TGTGCCAGCAGCTTTGGGTCCAAGCGGGGTTACAATGAGCAGTTCTTC. Protein sequence: CASSFGSKRGYNEQFF.

This chain uses TRBV9 with TRBJ2-3; D might be TRBD2 (6 bases). Germline V gene lookup returns CDR1 SGDLS and CDR2 YYNGEE. V was shortened by 0 bases and J by 0 bases, with 8 bases between the two germline ends. The CDR3 runs to 15 residues. DNA for the CDR3: TGTGCCAGCAGCGTAGCCAGCGGGAGCACAGATACGCAGTATTTT. Translating gives CASSVASGSTDTQYF.

In this sample, this clonotype turned up many times. The chain has TRBV3-1 and TRBJ2-2, with a possible D match to TRBD2 (6 bases). V lost 0 bases to trimming and J lost 4 bases, with 15 bases between them. The CDR3 consists of 17 residues. Germline V CDR1 and CDR2: LGHDT, YNNKEL (reference sequence). The CDR3 nucleotides read TGTGCCAGCAGCCAAGATAGTAGGAGGGGTCCCACCGGGGAGCTGTTTTTT. Translating gives CASSQDSRRGPTGELFF.

This clonotype was observed a handful of times. The rearrangement uses TRBV6-2 or TRBV6-3 and TRBJ2-7; D remains unclear. Germline CDR1 is MNHEY and CDR2 is SVGEGT. The germline V and J ends were trimmed by 6 bases and 2 bases, with 11 bases remaining between them. The CDR3 is 13 residues long. The CDR3 nucleotides read TGTGCCAGCAGACTTTTAGGGACCTACGAGCAGTACTTC. This codes for CASRLLGTYEQYF.

This clonotype was counted many times. CDR3 in DNA: TGCGCCAGCAGCCCGGGACAGGGGTTCGGCACTGAAGCTTTCTTT. Translated, it gives CASSPGQGFGTEAFF. This chain connects TRBV5-1 to TRBJ1-1; TRBD1 matches 10 bases. The germline CDR1 and CDR2 sequences are SGHRS and YFSETQ. The V segment lost 4 bases and the J segment 4 bases; nucleotides outside the gene matches: 7. The CDR3 is made up of 15 amino acids.

At least ten counts were recorded for this clonotype. The chain joins TRBV6-5 to TRBJ1-6, with 7 bases lining up with TRBD1. The CDR3 has 17 amino acids. Trimming removed 2 bases from V and 10 bases from J; junction bases left unmatched: 14. The germline CDR1 and CDR2 sequences are MNHEY and SVGAGI. CDR3 bases: TGTGCCAGCAGTTACAAGAGACAGGGTGACCGCTCGTCACCCCTCCACTTT. Protein: CASSYKRQGDRSSPLHF.

Remarks on this clonotype: The germline gene is not matched at one end of the junction; a read error may be the cause. CDR3 in DNA: TGTGTCAGCAGCGTAGGTCTAGATAACGGGGAGCTGTTTTTT. Translated, it gives CVSSVGLDNGELFF. The J gene is TRBJ2-2, the V gene TRBV9; no reliable D call. The length of the CDR3 is 14 residues. Germline V gene sequence: CDR1 SGDLS, CDR2 YYNGEE. Complete variable domain (other parts from reference TRBV9 and TRBJ2-2): DSGVTQTPKHLITATGQRVTLRCSPRSGDLSVYWYQQSLDQGLQFLIQYYNGEERAKGNILERFSAQQFPDLHSELNLSSLELGDSALYFCVSSVGLDNGELFFGEGSRLTVL.

This clonotype has a handful of counts. The chain employs TRBV7-9 and TRBJ2-7; D assignment may be TRBD1 or TRBD2 (5 bases each). CDR1 and CDR2 from the germline V gene are SEHNR and FQNEAQ (reference sequence). Trimming took 10 bases from V and 3 from J, leaving 16 bases between them. The CDR3 has 13 residues. The CDR3 nucleotides are TGTGCCACCTCAGAGGGGCCAATCTACGAGCAGTACTTC. Translating gives CATSEGPIYEQYF. The whole variable domain, filled in from reference TRBV7-9 and TRBJ2-7, reads DTGVSQNPRHKITKRGQNVTFRCDPISEHNRLYWYRQTLGQGPEFLTYFQNEAQLEKSRLLSDRFSAERPKGSFSTLEIQRTEQGDSAMYLCATSEGPIYEQYFGPGTRLTVT.

Only a few counts were recorded for this clonotype. This chain links TRBV28 with TRBJ2-5, with D possibly being TRBD1 or TRBD2 (5 bases each). The V gene lost 7 bases and the J gene lost 0 bases, with 12 bases spanning the gap. The length of the CDR3 is 14 residues. The germline CDR1 and CDR2 sequences are MDHEN and SYDVKM. CDR3 protein: CASNRGGNQETQYF. The CDR3 coding sequence is TGTGCCAGCAATCGGGGCGGCAACCAAGAGACCCAGTACTTC.

This clonotype was seen a few times. The chain couples TRBV4-2 to TRBJ1-2; 10 bases agree with TRBD1. Germline V gene data show CDR1 as LGHNA and CDR2 as YNFKEQ. The CDR3 totals 18 residues. Losses at the gene ends were 1 base for V and 5 bases for J; bases not matched to a gene: 13. The CDR3 DNA reads as TGTGCCAGCAGCCAAGTCCCGGGACAGGGGAAGGGTTTGTATGGCTACACCTTC. Translated, it gives CASSQVPGQGKGLYGYTF.

This clonotype was counted at least ten times. The chain employs TRBV7-2 and TRBJ2-3, with 8 nucleotides matching TRBD2. The CDR3 has 15 residues. The V segment lost 5 bases and the J segment 0 bases; nucleotides outside the gene matches: 4. The germline gives CDR1 SGHTA, CDR2 FQGNSA. Written as DNA, the CDR3 is TGTGCCAGCAGCCAGTGGACTAGCAGCACAGATACGCAGTATTTT. Translating it yields CASSQWTSSTDTQYF.

The rearrangement links TRBV18 to TRBJ2-7; possible D gene TRBD1, 5 bases. This CDR3 comprises 15 residues. The V and J ends lost 0 bases and 6 bases respectively, with 15 bases between them. CDR1 and CDR2 (germline): KGHSH, LQKENI. The CDR3 DNA is TGTGCCAGCTCACCACCCCGCGATAGTAGGGGCGAGCAGTACTTC. Its translation is CASSPPRDSRGEQYF.

This clonotype has just a few counts. V usage is TRBV29-1 and J usage is TRBJ2-3, with 9 bases lining up with TRBD1. Trimming cost V 6 bases and J 5 bases; bases outside gene matches: 6. The length of the CDR3 is 13 residues. Germline CDR1 is SQVTM and CDR2 is ANQGSEA. The CDR3 is CSVVTGGGDTQYF. CDR3 coding DNA: TGCAGCGTGGTTACAGGGGGCGGAGATACGCAGTATTTT.

The chain combines TRBV20-1 with TRBJ2-5, with TRBD1 matching over 9 bases. Losses at the gene ends were 3 bases for V and 3 bases for J; bases not matched to a gene: 8. Germline values: CDR1 DFQATT, CDR2 SNEGSKA (reference sequence). The CDR3 sequence is 15 residues long. The CDR3 DNA reads TGCAGTGCTAGTCTTCCCTGGACAGGGGAAGAGACCCAGTACTTC. Translation gives CSASLPWTGEETQYF.

The sample holds a few counts of this clonotype. This chain links TRBV19 with TRBJ2-1, with TRBD2 identical over 14 bases. Germline V gives CDR1 LNHDA, CDR2 SQIVND (reference sequence). V trimming: 5 bases; J trimming: 5 bases; junction bases outside the gene matches: 8. This CDR3 region has 17 residues. The CDR3 loop is CASSAHRGLAGDNEQFF. The CDR3, as DNA: TGTGCCAGTAGTGCGCACAGGGGACTAGCGGGGGACAATGAGCAGTTCTTC.

This clonotype was found a few times. The genes are TRBV7-2 and TRBJ2-1; 8 bases match TRBD2. CDR3 length: 17 residues. V lost 1 base and J lost 2; bases outside the gene matches: 7. CDR1 is SGHTA, CDR2 FQGNSA, per germline. The CDR3 is CASSLGRPSGPYNEQFF. In DNA, the CDR3 is TGTGCCAGCAGCTTAGGACGGCCTAGCGGGCCCTACAATGAGCAGTTCTTC.

This clonotype was seen a handful of times. The CDR3 is CASSPAHRGQAKNIQYF. The CDR3 DNA is TGTGCCAGCAGTCCCGCCCACAGGGGCCAAGCCAAAAACATTCAGTACTTC. This sequence joins TRBV6-2 or TRBV6-3 and TRBJ2-4; the match to TRBD1 covers 7 bases. J gave up 0 bases and V 5 bases, and 10 bases lay outside the gene matches. Germline V gene data show CDR1 as MNHEY and CDR2 as SVGEGT. There are 17 residues in the CDR3.

The chain links TRBV20-1 to TRBJ1-2, with 9 bases lining up with TRBD1. V dropped 3 bases and J dropped 1; count of bases not matched to a gene: 0. Looked up from germline, CDR1 is DFQATT and CDR2 is SNEGSKA (reference sequence). The CDR3 contains 13 residues. CDR3: CSARGQGNYGYTF. The CDR3 nucleotides read TGCAGTGCTAGGGGACAGGGTAACTATGGCTACACCTTC.

This chain connects TRBV12-3 or TRBV12-4 to TRBJ2-1, with 8 bases matching TRBD2. V lost 6 bases, J lost 6 bases, and 13 bases stayed unmatched. The CDR3 is 16 residues long. The CDR3 nucleotides are TGTGCCAGCAGCTCCCCGGGTAGCGGGATAGGCAATGAGCAGTTCTTC. Its translation: CASSSPGSGIGNEQFF.

This chain connects TRBV28 to TRBJ1-5, with 9 nucleotides matching TRBD1. Germline V gene sequence: CDR1 MDHEN, CDR2 SYDVKM. Trimming cost V 6 bases and J 2 bases; bases outside gene matches: 20. The CDR3 covers 20 residues. DNA for the CDR3: TGTGCCAGCAGCTCCGCGACCGGGACAGGGATTTCGTCAGGCAATCAGCCCCAGCATTTT. The encoded protein is CASSSATGTGISSGNQPQHF.

This clonotype was observed many times. The V gene is TRBV9, the J gene TRBJ2-1, with 10 bases identical to TRBD1. This CDR3 spans 18 amino acids. Germline CDR1 and CDR2: SGDLS and YYNGEE. The trim removed 3 bases at V and 6 bases at J, leaving 15 bases unmatched. The CDR3 loop is CASSAPRQGAGSRNEQFF. The CDR3 coding sequence is TGTGCCAGCAGCGCGCCCCGACAGGGGGCGGGATCACGCAATGAGCAGTTCTTC.

The chain couples TRBV28 to TRBJ1-2; D gene unclear. CDR1 and CDR2 (germline): MDHEN, SYDVKM. The CDR3 totals 11 residues. V gave up 11 bases and J gave up 3 bases, with 10 bases separating them. CDR3 residues: CASQDYYGYTF. The CDR3 bases are TGTGCCTCCCAGGACTACTATGGCTACACCTTC.

This clonotype was observed a handful of times. This chain connects TRBV4-1 to TRBJ2-3; D uncertain. The CDR3 has 15 amino acids. Trimming removed 1 base from V and 2 bases from J, with 10 bases in between. Germline V CDR1 and CDR2: MGHRA, YSYEKL. The chain's CDR3 is CASSQAQPNTDTQYF. The CDR3, as DNA: TGCGCCAGCAGCCAAGCTCAACCAAACACAGATACGCAGTATTTT.